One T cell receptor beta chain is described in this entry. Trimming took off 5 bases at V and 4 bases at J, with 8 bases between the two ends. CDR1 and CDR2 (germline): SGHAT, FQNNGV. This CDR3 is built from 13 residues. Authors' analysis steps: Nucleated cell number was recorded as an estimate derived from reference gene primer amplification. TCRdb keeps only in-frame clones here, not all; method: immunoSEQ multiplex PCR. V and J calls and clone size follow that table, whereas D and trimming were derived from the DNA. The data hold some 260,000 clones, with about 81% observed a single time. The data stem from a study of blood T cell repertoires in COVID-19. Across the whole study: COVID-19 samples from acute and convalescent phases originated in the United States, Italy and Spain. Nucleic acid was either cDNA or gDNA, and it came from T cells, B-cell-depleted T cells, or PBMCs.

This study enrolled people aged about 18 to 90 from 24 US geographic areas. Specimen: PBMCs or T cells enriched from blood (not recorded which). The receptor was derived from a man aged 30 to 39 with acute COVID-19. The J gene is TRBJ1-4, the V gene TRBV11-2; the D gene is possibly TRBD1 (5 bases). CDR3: CASSDRSNEKLFF. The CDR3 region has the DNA TGTGCCAGCAGCGACAGAAGTAATGAAAAACTGTTTTTT. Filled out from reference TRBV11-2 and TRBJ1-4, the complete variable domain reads EAGVAQSPRYKIIEKRQSVAFWCNPISGHATLYWYQQILGQGPKLLIQFQNNGVVDDSQLPKDRFSAERLKGVDSTLKIQPAKLEDSAVYLCASSDRSNEKLFFGSGTQLSVL.